This TCR beta chain came from a study of T cell repertoires in cytomegalovirus infection. Study details: Both CMV infection and a matching HLA type were indicated by public TCR beta signatures.

TCRdb analysed the reads with MiXCR anew, one entry per CDR3 protein. The table lists some 180,000 distinct CDR3 sequences, roughly 9% of them singletons. This clonotype was counted at least ten times. Its antigen is currently unknown. Study-wide results and limits: Based on cumulative public TCR beta family frequency, carriers of CMV plus the relevant HLA were identified. Dominating the ex vivo response were TCR beta clonotypes that were CMV-specific and HLA-C-restricted.

The CDR3 is 11 amino acids. V shed 5 bases and J shed 10 bases, with 9 bases lying between them. The germline CDR1 and CDR2 sequences are SEHNR and FQNEAQ (reference sequence). V and J are TRBV7-9 and TRBJ2-1; possibly TRBD2 for D (6 bases). The receptor's source is a human donor in good health (CMV status not recorded). Some clones in this sample may be carry-over from other donors' samples. Material: PBMCs. CDR3 sequence reads: CASSPSDEQFF. The CDR3 DNA follows: TGTGCCAGCAGCCCTAGCGACGAGCAGTTCTTC.